The sequence of this T cell receptor (beta chain) was determined in a study of control samples from healthy donors and cancer patients (dated by TCRdb to 2019 to 2021). Receptors were amplified or captured by the immunoSEQ multiplex PCR assay. Sourced from immuneACCESS, this table was stored by TCRdb with only in-frame sequences that have V and J called. A share of the clones is absent; for the studies checked, an unresolved V gene accounts for under half, and the remainder has no known explanation. The sample table holds 65,000 to 70,000 clones, of which roughly 82% were seen once. The top ten constitute about 3.1% of the sample. Including the terminal cysteine and phenylalanine, the CDR3 comprises 13 residues. The DNA shown is the 39-base CDR3, in frame from base 1. The germline V gene yields SGHTA for CDR1 and FQGNSA for CDR2. Trimming leaves V shorter by 4 bases and J shorter by 8 bases, with the junction holding 4 bases beyond the gene matches.

As for this clone: Its antigen specificity is not known. No base quality values were provided; no much bigger clone lies one nucleotide off.

The chain joins TRBV7-2 to TRBJ2-1, with 8 central nucleotides matching TRBD1. The receptor's source is a woman aged 45-59 years with lung cancer. What was sequenced was PBMCs. The DNA sequence is TGTGCCAGCAGCTCAGGGGGCAAGGATGAGCAGTTCTTC. Its protein reads: CASSSGGKDEQFF.